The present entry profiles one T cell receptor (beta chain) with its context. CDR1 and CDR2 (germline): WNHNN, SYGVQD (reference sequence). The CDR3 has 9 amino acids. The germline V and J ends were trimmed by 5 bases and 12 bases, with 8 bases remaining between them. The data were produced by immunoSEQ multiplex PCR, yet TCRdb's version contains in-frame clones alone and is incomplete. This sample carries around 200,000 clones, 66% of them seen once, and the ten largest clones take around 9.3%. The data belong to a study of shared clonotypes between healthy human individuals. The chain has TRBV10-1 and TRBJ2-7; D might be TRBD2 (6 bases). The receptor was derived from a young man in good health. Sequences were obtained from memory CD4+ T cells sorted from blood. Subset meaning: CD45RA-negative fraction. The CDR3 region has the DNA TGCGCCAGCAGTCTGGAGGGGTACTTC. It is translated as CASSLEGYF.